The clone carrying this TCR beta chain was seen a handful of times. TCRdb re-called the 5' RACE reads with MiXCR, one entry per CDR3 protein. Among around 20,000 distinct CDR3 sequences listed, around a quarter were seen once. CDR3 length equals 18 residues. J was trimmed by 1 base and V by 1 base; bases with no gene match: 5. From germline, CDR1 is SGHTA and CDR2 FQGTGA. This sample stems from a study of neurological immune-mediated disorders. The chain joins TRBV7-3 to TRBJ2-3; TRBD2 matches 13 bases. The sample comprised PBMCs. The receptor's source is a man aged 45-65 years with HTLV-1-associated myelopathy (HAM/TSP). In nucleotides, the CDR3 is TGTGCCAGCAGCTTAAGACTAGCGGGGGGCTTGGGCACAGATACGCAGTATTTT. It yields the protein CASSLRLAGGLGTDTQYF. Full variable domain (missing parts from reference TRBV7-3 and TRBJ2-3): GAGVSQTPSNKVTEKGKYVELRCDPISGHTALYWYRQSLGQGPEFLIYFQGTGAADDSGLPNDRFFAVRPEGSVSTLKIQRTERGDSAVYLCASSLRLAGGLGTDTQYFGPGTRLTVL.